These 28 T cell receptor beta chains came from one sample sequenced in a study of response to subunit inactivated influenza vaccine. In TCRdb, the RT-PCR reads were re-called with MiXCR into one record per CDR3 protein. This sample carries around 750,000 distinct CDR3 sequences, less than 25% of them seen once, and the ten largest clones take roughly 10%. This specimen was PBMCs from blood, taken less than 6 days after vaccination. The receptor source for this set is a man in his forties or fifties who received an inactivated influenza vaccine.

The rearrangement uses TRBV7-9 and TRBJ1-5; D not certain. The CDR3 spans 14 residues. CDR1 is SEHNR, CDR2 FQNEAQ, per germline (reference sequence). Trimming pared 5 bases from V and 3 bases from J, leaving 11 bases between. CDR3 in DNA: TGTGCCAGCAGCGATGGACGGCTCAATCAGCCCCAGCATTTT. Amino acid sequence: CASSDGRLNQPQHF.

This clonotype has a single count. This chain connects TRBV20-1 to TRBJ2-3; 8 bases align to TRBD2. V lost 6 bases and J lost 4; bases outside the gene matches: 9. CDR1 and CDR2 (germline): DFQATT, SNEGSKA (reference sequence). The CDR3 is 14 amino acids. The CDR3 sequence is CSARIAGLPDTQYF. CDR3 nucleotide sequence: TGCAGTGCGAGAATAGCGGGATTGCCAGATACGCAGTATTTT.

The chain is built from TRBV5-1 and TRBJ2-2, with D possibly being TRBD1 (5 bases). The CDR3 extends over 17 amino acids. Trimming shortened V by 0 bases and J by 4 bases, and 16 bases separated the two germline ends. The V gene's germline CDR1 is SGHRS and CDR2 YFSETQ. The CDR3 reads CASSLEVAGSGTGELFF. The CDR3 nucleotides read TGCGCCAGCAGCTTGGAGGTGGCAGGGTCGGGCACCGGGGAGCTGTTTTTT.

The chain couples TRBV29-1 to TRBJ2-3; unclear D gene. The CDR3 is 13 residues long. Between the trimmed V and J ends, which lost 1 base and 1 base, there was a span of 6 bases. CDR1 and CDR2 from the germline V gene are SQVTM and ANQGSEA. In nucleotides, the CDR3 is TGCAGCGTTGAAGGTAGCCGCACAGATACGCAGTATTTT. Translated: CSVEGSRTDTQYF.

The sample holds a few counts of this clonotype. The chain recombines TRBV29-1 with TRBJ2-5; 12 bases line up with TRBD2. With 2 bases clipped from V and 5 bases from J, the junction kept 3 bases outside the gene matches. This CDR3 is built from 14 residues. Germline values: CDR1 SQVTM, CDR2 ANQGSEA. The CDR3 loop is CSVERLAGGETQYF. For the CDR3, the DNA is TGCAGCGTTGAAAGGCTAGCGGGAGGGGAGACCCAGTACTTC.

There are many counts of this clonotype. V is TRBV12-3 or TRBV12-4 and J is TRBJ1-4; D uncertain. This CDR3 contains 13 residues. With 2 bases removed from V and 8 bases from J, the gap between germline ends came to 9 bases. The CDR3 DNA reads TGTGCCAGCAGTTTAAGGTGGAGCGAAAAACTGTTTTTT. As protein: CASSLRWSEKLFF.

A few counts support this clonotype. The genes are TRBV7-2 and TRBJ2-3; a possible D gene is TRBD1 (6 bases). V lost 6 bases to trimming and J lost 2 bases, with 18 bases between them. The CDR3 has 16 residues. CDR1 and CDR2 from the germline V gene are SGHTA and FQGNSA. In nucleotides, the CDR3 is TGTGCCAGCAGAAAACAGGGAGTCCTCTCCACAGATACGCAGTATTTT. As protein: CASRKQGVLSTDTQYF. The whole variable domain, filled in from reference TRBV7-2 and TRBJ2-3, reads GAGVSQSPSNKVTEKGKDVELRCDPISGHTALYWYRQSLGQGLEFLIYFQGNSAPDKSGLPSDRFSAERTGGSVSTLTIQRTQQEDSAVYLCASRKQGVLSTDTQYFGPGTRLTVL.

The rearrangement links TRBV6-1 to TRBJ2-7, with D possibly matching TRBD1 (5 bases). Looked up from germline, CDR1 is MNHNS and CDR2 is SASEGT. The ends were cut back, 4 bases at V and 0 bases at J, with 19 bases in the middle. This CDR3 spans 17 amino acids. CDR3 in amino acids: CASSGPRKDKSSYEQYF. In nucleotides, the CDR3 is TGTGCCAGCAGTGGGCCGAGGAAGGACAAGAGCTCCTACGAGCAGTACTTC.

This clonotype was seen only a few times. This rearrangement joins TRBV20-1 to TRBJ1-3; no definite D call. Trimming stripped 0 bases from V and 0 bases from J, with 12 bases between. This CDR3 has 16 residues. The germline V gene encodes CDR1 DFQATT and CDR2 SNEGSKA (reference sequence). This CDR3 reads CSARDAARSSGNTIYF. CDR3 sequence (DNA): TGCAGTGCTAGAGATGCCGCAAGGTCCTCTGGAAACACCATATATTTT.

Only a few counts were recorded for this clonotype. The chain employs TRBV7-9 and TRBJ2-1; D is unclear. CDR1 is SEHNR and CDR2 is FQNEAQ in the germline V gene (reference sequence). Trimming removed 5 bases from V and 8 bases from J, with 13 bases in between. The CDR3 is 13 amino acids. The CDR3 here is CASSPSQVDEQFF. DNA of the CDR3: TGTGCCAGCAGCCCAAGTCAGGTAGATGAGCAGTTCTTC. The full variable domain, completed using reference TRBV7-9 and TRBJ2-1, is DTGVSQNPRHKITKRGQNVTFRCDPISEHNRLYWYRQTLGQGPEFLTYFQNEAQLEKSRLLSDRFSAERPKGSFSTLEIQRTEQGDSAMYLCASSPSQVDEQFFGPGTRLTVL.

The V call is TRBV20-1, the J call TRBJ2-1, with 9 nucleotides matching TRBD2. CDR3 size: 16 residues. V was pared by 3 bases and J by 4 bases, with 10 bases of the junction left unmatched. The germline V gene encodes CDR1 DFQATT and CDR2 SNEGSKA (reference sequence). The CDR3 bases are TGCAGTGCTAGGTCTCTAGCGGGATACTCATACAATGAGCAGTTCTTC. It translates to CSARSLAGYSYNEQFF.

This clonotype was picked up a small number of times. The chain is built from TRBV20-1 and TRBJ2-2; TRBD1 matches at 8 bases. This CDR3 is built from 14 residues. Germline CDR1 DFQATT, CDR2 SNEGSKA (reference sequence). V shed 5 bases, J shed 4 bases, and the junction held 6 bases outside the gene matches. CDR3 coding DNA: TGCAGTGCTGCCGGGACAGGAATCACCGGGGAGCTGTTTTTT. Translation: CSAAGTGITGELFF.

As to this clonotype: A single base separates this from a much larger clone, so it may be a read error. This rearrangement joins TRBV2 to TRBJ2-2; the D is unclear. Trimming removed 4 bases at V and 3 bases at J, with 3 bases between. CDR1 is SNHLY, CDR2 FYNNEI, per germline. CDR3 length: 12 residues. The CDR3: CASSAHTGELFF. DNA of the CDR3: TGTGCCAGCAGTGCCCACACCGGGGAGCTGTTTTTT.

V usage is TRBV3-1 and J usage is TRBJ1-1, with D unclear. Trimming left V 5 bases short and J 11 bases short, with 15 bases between. Germline CDR1 is LGHDT and CDR2 is YNNKEL (reference sequence). The CDR3 loop spans 12 amino acids. CDR3 amino acids: CASSSAGIGAFF. CDR3 bases: TGTGCCAGCAGCTCCGCTGGTATAGGTGCTTTCTTT.

The V gene is TRBV20-1, the J gene TRBJ2-2; no clear D gene. V was clipped by 2 bases and J by 2 bases, with 15 bases between them. The CDR3 loop spans 16 amino acids. Germline CDR1 and CDR2: DFQATT and SNEGSKA (reference sequence). As DNA, the CDR3 is TGCAGTGCTAGACCTTTCGGATACCTAAACACCGGGGAGCTGTTTTTT. Translated: CSARPFGYLNTGELFF.

The rearrangement joins TRBV7-2 to TRBJ2-3; D gene ambiguous. The length of the CDR3 is 14 residues. V dropped 6 bases and J dropped 0 bases, with 10 bases sitting between them. The germline gives CDR1 SGHTA, CDR2 FQGNSA. CDR3 region: CASRAPTSTDTQYF. DNA of the CDR3: TGTGCCAGCAGGGCGCCCACTAGCACAGATACGCAGTATTTT.

There are a few counts of this clonotype. The chain uses TRBV20-1 and TRBJ2-3; D might be TRBD1 or TRBD2, each matching 5 bases. The germline V gene encodes CDR1 DFQATT and CDR2 SNEGSKA (reference sequence). V was shortened by 4 bases and J by 4 bases, with 12 bases between the two germline ends. The CDR3 extends over 13 amino acids. The CDR3 DNA follows: TGCAGTGCTACCCAACGGGGCCCAGATACGCAGTATTTT. Encoded protein: CSATQRGPDTQYF.

This clonotype occurred a few times. The J gene is TRBJ2-4, the V gene TRBV6-2 or TRBV6-3; no reliable D call. The germline CDR1 and CDR2 sequences are MNHEY and SVGEGT. The CDR3 totals 11 residues. Trimming took 7 bases from V and 8 from J, leaving 9 bases between them. The CDR3 spells CASTDLDIQYF. The CDR3 DNA reads TGTGCCAGCACAGATTTGGACATTCAGTACTTC.

The V gene is TRBV28, the J gene TRBJ1-1, with 8 bases identical to TRBD1. The CDR3 runs to 15 residues. CDR1 and CDR2 (germline): MDHEN, SYDVKM. The ends lost 5 bases at V and 1 base at J; junction bases unmatched: 6. In DNA form, the CDR3 reads TGTGCCAGCAGTGACCCTGACAGGGGGAACACTGAAGCTTTCTTT. Protein sequence: CASSDPDRGNTEAFF.

The J gene is TRBJ2-5, the V gene TRBV28; 9 bases fit TRBD1. Germline CDR1 and CDR2: MDHEN and SYDVKM. This CDR3 is built from 15 residues. V shed 5 bases and J 8 bases; nucleotides not matched to a gene: 12. The CDR3 coding sequence is TGTGCCAGCAGTCCCACAAACAGGGGGCGCAAAACCCAGTACTTC. Amino acid sequence: CASSPTNRGRKTQYF.

J is TRBJ2-3 and V is TRBV12-3 or TRBV12-4; D gene unclear. V dropped 1 base and J dropped 1 base, with 9 bases sitting between them. CDR3 length equals 15 residues. CDR3 sequence reads: CASSLVPQGTDTQYF. For the CDR3, the DNA is TGTGCCAGCAGTTTAGTCCCCCAGGGCACAGATACGCAGTATTTT.

The rearrangement uses TRBV5-1 and TRBJ2-3; a weak D match, TRBD2 (6 bases). The CDR3 contains 16 residues. CDR1 and CDR2 from the germline V gene are SGHRS and YFSETQ. Trimming removed 6 bases from V and 1 base from J, with 18 bases in between. CDR3 DNA: TGCGCCAGCACCCCGGGCGGGGTCGGGGGCACAGATACGCAGTATTTT. It encodes CASTPGGVGGTDTQYF.

The chain uses TRBV4-3 and TRBJ2-5, with D unresolved. V was clipped by 2 bases and J by 5 bases, with 15 bases between them. The CDR3 is 15 residues long. CDR1 LGHNA and CDR2 YSLEER come from the germline V gene. This CDR3 reads CASSQRNSPMETQYF. The CDR3 DNA is TGCGCCAGCAGCCAACGAAATTCCCCTATGGAGACCCAGTACTTC.

CDR3 coding DNA: TGTGCCAGCAGTTACCCTGGGCGGGGCTACACCTTC. Amino acid sequence: CASSYPGRGYTF. The rearrangement uses TRBV12-3 or TRBV12-4 and TRBJ1-2; D not certain. The germline V and J ends were trimmed by 4 bases and 8 bases, with 11 bases remaining between them. The CDR3 totals 12 residues.

The chain uses TRBV5-1 and TRBJ2-1; D not resolved. Germline CDR1 reads SGHRS; CDR2 reads YFSETQ. This CDR3 is built from 16 residues. V dropped 2 bases and J dropped 6 bases, with 18 bases sitting between them. The CDR3 bases are TGCGCCAGCAGCTTTTTGGACGGGCGAATGGGCAATGAGCAGTTCTTC. Translating it yields CASSFLDGRMGNEQFF.

The chain links TRBV3-1 to TRBJ2-3; 8 bases are shared with TRBD2. The CDR3 extends over 17 amino acids. J gave up 0 bases and V 11 bases, and 16 bases lay outside the gene matches. Germline V gives CDR1 LGHDT, CDR2 YNNKEL (reference sequence). The CDR3 is CASSQSLSGASTDTQYF. The CDR3 region has the DNA TGTGCCTCCAGCCAGAGTCTTAGCGGGGCCAGCACAGATACGCAGTATTTT.

The rearrangement uses TRBV6-5 and TRBJ2-5, with 8 positions matching TRBD2. CDR3 length: 16 residues. Germline values: CDR1 MNHEY, CDR2 SVGAGI. The V gene end was trimmed by 0 bases and the J gene end by 1 base; junction bases not matched to a gene: 4. This chain's CDR3 is CASSYSTSGGQETQYF. CDR3 DNA sequence: TGTGCCAGCAGTTACTCGACGAGCGGGGGCCAAGAGACCCAGTACTTC.

V and J are TRBV28 and TRBJ2-6, with D perhaps TRBD2 (7 bases). The CDR3 totals 15 residues. Germline values: CDR1 MDHEN, CDR2 SYDVKM. Deletions cut 8 bases from V and 2 bases from J, with 13 bases between. This CDR3 is CASSMGGPGANVLTF. The CDR3, as DNA: TGTGCCAGCTCAATGGGGGGGCCTGGGGCCAACGTCCTGACTTTC.